This T cell receptor beta chain was found in a study of immune evolution from preneoplasia to lung adenocarcinoma. Here immunoSEQ multiplex PCR was the method, and the copy in TCRdb shows in-frame clones only, minus some. In the table there are about 4,000 clones, roughly 80% of which are singletons. The CDR3 contains 15 residues. V was cut by 0 bases and J by 6 bases, with 14 bases left in between. Germline V gene data show CDR1 as SGHAT and CDR2 as FQNNGV. Study results and caveats: From normal lung to invasive adenocarcinoma, top clone frequencies appeared to decrease.

Note on this clone: The antigen remains undetermined.

Resections took place in Japan or China from about 2014 to 2018. Sequenced input: FFPE adjacent normal lung tissue. This chain joins TRBV11-2 and TRBJ1-2, with a weak D call TRBD1 (5 bases). The source of this sequence is a person between 65 and 79 years old with lung adenocarcinoma. CDR3 nucleotide sequence: TGTGCCAGCAGCTTAGAGGGTACAGGTCGGAATGGCTACACCTTC. Amino acid sequence: CASSLEGTGRNGYTF.